A single sample gave rise to the 18 T cell receptor beta chains below, sequenced in a study of OX40 agonist ivuxolimab in advanced cancers. Data came from immunoSEQ multiplex PCR; TCRdb stores just in-frame clones and leaves some out. The sample lists 65,000 to 70,000 clones; 90% were seen once. This specimen consisted of CD4+ or CD8+ T cells sorted from blood, obtained in a trial of the OX40 agonist ivuxolimab. The receptors come from an adult with an advanced solid tumor such as melanoma, head and neck, liver or kidney cancer.

The gene calls are TRBV5-4 and TRBJ1-3, with TRBD1 matching 8 bases. The CDR3 extends over 16 amino acids. J gave up 0 bases and V 5 bases, and 7 bases lay outside the gene matches. The germline CDR1 and CDR2 sequences are SGHNT and YYREEE (reference sequence). The CDR3 coding sequence is TGTGCCAGCAGTCTAAGGACAGGGTACTCTGGAAACACCATATATTTT. Translation gives CASSLRTGYSGNTIYF.

This chain connects TRBV6-1 to TRBJ2-4; no clear D. The CDR3 spans 13 residues. Deletions cut 3 bases from V and 1 base from J, with 4 bases between. Germline-derived CDR1 and CDR2 are MNHNS and SASEGT. CDR3 in amino acids: CASSDYAKNIQYF. The CDR3 region has the DNA TGTGCCAGCAGTGATTACGCCAAAAACATTCAGTACTTC.

This clone was picked up one time. This chain connects TRBV4-3 to TRBJ2-1, with 9 bases fitting TRBD1. The V and J ends lost 3 bases and 6 bases, in that order; junction bases with no gene match: 12. Germline V lookup: CDR1 LGHNA, CDR2 YSLEER. This CDR3 is 17 amino acids long. CDR3 in DNA: TGCGCCAGCAGCCAGGGCAGGACAGGGGCCCCTTCCAATGAGCAGTTCTTC. Protein product: CASSQGRTGAPSNEQFF.

The genes are TRBV6-5 and TRBJ1-5; D is uncertain. The germline V gene encodes CDR1 MNHEY and CDR2 SVGAGI. There are 12 residues in the CDR3. The V end was cut by 6 bases, the J end by 7 bases, with 10 bases between. CDR3: CASRSPAQPQHF. Here the CDR3 DNA reads TGTGCCAGCAGGTCACCGGCGCAGCCCCAGCATTTT.

This clone occurred once. V is TRBV30 and J is TRBJ2-7; D gene unclear. The CDR3 loop spans 15 amino acids. From germline, CDR1 is GTSNPN and CDR2 SVGIG (reference sequence). Trimming cost V 2 bases and J 1 base, with 15 bases left between them. CDR3 sequence (DNA): TGTGCCTGGAGTCCCCGGAGTAGGGCGTCCTACGAGCAGTACTTC. It encodes CAWSPRSRASYEQYF.

This chain joins TRBV5-1 and TRBJ2-5; the D is unclear. Judging by the DNA end, TRBJ2-7 fits better; the J call may be wrong. CDR1 and CDR2 (germline): SGHRS, YFSETQ. The CDR3 spans 13 residues. CDR3 DNA sequence: TGCGCCAGCAGCCCCAATCGGGCCTACGAGCAGTACTTC. Translation: CASSPNRAYEQYF.

The chain employs TRBV9 and TRBJ2-7; perhaps D is TRBD1 or TRBD2 (5 bases each). Germline V gene data show CDR1 as SGDLS and CDR2 as YYNGEE. The CDR3 sequence is 16 residues long. V was pared by 2 bases and J by 3 bases, with 18 bases between. Here the CDR3 reads CASSVNRDGLLYEQYF. CDR3 nucleotide sequence: TGTGCCAGCAGCGTCAACCGGGACGGGTTACTCTACGAGCAGTACTTC.

This chain links TRBV7-9 with TRBJ2-5; 7 positions match TRBD1. Trimming at V came to 5 bases and at J to 4 bases, leaving 10 bases not matched to a gene. The CDR3 has 15 residues. Germline values: CDR1 SEHNR, CDR2 FQNEAQ (reference sequence). The chain's CDR3 is CASSPTGQTLETQYF. The CDR3 DNA reads as TGTGCCAGCAGCCCTACGGGACAGACCCTAGAGACCCAGTACTTC.

The chain joins TRBV19 to TRBJ2-1, with 9 bases matching TRBD2. The germline CDR1 and CDR2 sequences are LNHDA and SQIVND (reference sequence). This CDR3 is built from 14 residues. V was clipped by 7 bases and J by 12 bases; unmatched bases: 13. The CDR3 coding sequence is TGTGCCAGTACCGGCCTTGGGTCTAGCGGGACGCAGTTCTTC. Protein product: CASTGLGSSGTQFF.

This chain connects TRBV5-4 to TRBJ2-5, with 8 bases identical to TRBD2. The V gene end was trimmed by 2 bases and the J gene end by 4 bases; junction bases not matched to a gene: 10. This CDR3 region has 16 residues. Germline CDR1 is SGHNT and CDR2 is YYREEE (reference sequence). CDR3 bases: TGTGCCAGCAGCTTAGTAGCGGTTAGCGGGGCAGAGACCCAGTACTTC. It codes for CASSLVAVSGAETQYF.

Remarks on this clone: No conserved phenylalanine or tryptophan is present at the end of the CDR3, so a read error is the likely explanation. No DNA is shown, since the ends of the CDR3 on it are uncertain; the CDR3 is the one TCRdb lists. The chain employs TRBV23-1 and TRBJ1-2. TRBV23-1 is labeled an ORF, and its function is uncertain. The CDR3 spans 12 residues, counting both ends. The CDR3 is CASSLGPNPQED.

The chain has TRBV5-4 and TRBJ2-3; possibly TRBD2 for D (6 bases). The CDR3 extends over 16 amino acids. Germline V CDR1 and CDR2: SGHNT, YYREEE (reference sequence). V lost 0 bases to trimming and J lost 2 bases, with 13 bases between them. The CDR3 DNA reads as TGTGCCAGCAGCTTGGATTTGGGACTTTTCACAGATACGCAGTATTTT. Protein product: CASSLDLGLFTDTQYF.

As for this clone: The sample has other DNA sequences that encode this CDR3 too. The chain has TRBV18 and TRBJ2-3, with TRBD2 matching over 7 bases. V lost 3 bases and J lost 4; bases outside the gene matches: 7. Germline V gene lookup returns CDR1 KGHSH and CDR2 LQKENI. This CDR3 spans 15 amino acids. CDR3 DNA sequence: TGTGCCAGCTCACCGGCCAGCGGGAACGCAGATACGCAGTATTTT. Protein sequence: CASSPASGNADTQYF.

This chain uses TRBV6-1 with TRBJ2-5; 7 bases agree with TRBD1. Germline trimming cut 2 bases from V and 4 bases from J; bases unmatched to any gene: 4. Looked up from germline, CDR1 is MNHNS and CDR2 is SASEGT. CDR3 length equals 14 residues. In nucleotides, the CDR3 is TGTGCCAGCAGTGAAAACAGGGGACGAGAGACCCAGTACTTC. Protein: CASSENRGRETQYF.

The chain combines TRBV6-5 with TRBJ2-1; 7 bases match TRBD2. After removal of 3 bases from V and 6 bases from J, the junction contained 11 bases not matched to a gene. The V gene's germline CDR1 is MNHEY and CDR2 SVGAGI. The CDR3 contains 16 residues. CDR3 protein: CASSYSFNGRRNEQFF. Written as DNA, the CDR3 is TGTGCCAGCAGTTATTCTTTCAACGGGAGGCGCAATGAGCAGTTCTTC.

The chain couples TRBV18 to TRBJ1-4; D is uncertain. The CDR3 sequence is 15 residues long. Germline assignment: CDR1 KGHSH and CDR2 LQKENI. With 3 bases removed from V and 8 bases from J, the gap between germline ends came to 16 bases. The chain's CDR3 is CASSPSNPRGEKLFF. The CDR3 DNA reads as TGTGCCAGCTCACCCTCAAACCCCAGAGGAGAAAAACTGTTTTTT.

This clone was picked up one time. The genes are TRBV28 and TRBJ2-3, with no clear D. Germline CDR1 MDHEN, CDR2 SYDVKM. Trimming took 1 base from V and 6 from J, leaving 5 bases between them. The CDR3 has 12 residues. The CDR3 here is CASSLLSDTQYF. In nucleotides, the CDR3 is TGTGCCAGCAGTTTATTGTCGGATACGCAGTATTTT. Full variable domain (remainder filled in from reference TRBV28 and TRBJ2-3): DVKVTQSSRYLVKRTGEKVFLECVQDMDHENMFWYRQDPGLGLRLIYFSYDVKMKEKGDIPEGYSVSREKKERFSLILESASTNQTSMYLCASSLLSDTQYFGPGTRLTVL.

V usage is TRBV7-3 and J usage is TRBJ2-1; a possible D gene is TRBD2 (5 bases). The length of the CDR3 is 15 residues. The germline CDR1 and CDR2 sequences are SGHTA and FQGTGA. V gave up 5 bases and J gave up 8 bases, with 19 bases separating them. The CDR3 sequence: CASSLARRAGHEQFF. CDR3 DNA: TGTGCCAGCAGCCTTGCCCGGCGGGCTGGCCATGAGCAGTTCTTC.